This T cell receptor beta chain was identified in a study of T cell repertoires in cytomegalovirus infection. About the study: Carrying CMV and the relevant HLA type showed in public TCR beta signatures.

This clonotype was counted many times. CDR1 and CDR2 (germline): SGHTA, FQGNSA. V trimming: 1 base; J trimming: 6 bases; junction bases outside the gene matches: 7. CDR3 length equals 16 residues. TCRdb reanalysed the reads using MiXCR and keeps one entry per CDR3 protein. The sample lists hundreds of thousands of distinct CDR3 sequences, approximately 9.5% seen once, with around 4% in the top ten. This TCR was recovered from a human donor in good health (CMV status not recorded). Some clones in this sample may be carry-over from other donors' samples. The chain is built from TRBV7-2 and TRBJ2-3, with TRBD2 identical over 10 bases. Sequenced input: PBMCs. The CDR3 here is CASSLVPSGRRDTQYF. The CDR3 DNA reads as TGTGCCAGCAGCTTAGTTCCTAGCGGGAGAAGGGATACGCAGTATTTT. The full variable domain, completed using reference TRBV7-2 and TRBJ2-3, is GAGVSQSPSNKVTEKGKDVELRCDPISGHTALYWYRQSLGQGLEFLIYFQGNSAPDKSGLPSDRFSAERTGGSVSTLTIQRTQQEDSAVYLCASSLVPSGRRDTQYFGPGTRLTVL.